The subject of this entry is one T cell receptor beta chain. Its antigen is not known. A much more abundant neighbour one base away suggests this may be a read error. Amplification from RNA transcripts yielded the TCR beta CDR3 regions. Amplification began with first-round RT-PCR using HTBI primers, then second-round multiplex PCR was performed. MiXCR was run by TCRdb on the multiplex PCR reads, yielding one entry per CDR3 protein. The top ten clones hold roughly 7% of a sample with hundreds of thousands of distinct CDR3 sequences, 15% to 19% of them seen once. This CDR3 is 16 amino acids long. The V and J ends lost 2 bases and 6 bases respectively, with 17 bases between them. Germline V gene sequence: CDR1 ENHRY, CDR2 SYGVKD. Over 18 months of follow-up, stable hyperthyroidism required that no ophthalmopathy appear. The authors enrolled newly diagnosed hyperthyroidism patients aged 18 to 65 with under 2 months' duration.

The data stem from a study of Graves' ophthalmopathy and Graves' hyperthyroidism. Study results and caveats: Both a roughly 70% sensitivity and a 72.22% specificity characterized the model's predictions of ophthalmopathy progression. Most clonotypes expanded in thyroid above 0.001 frequency were present in blood too.

The sample consisted of peripheral blood. The receptor's source is a woman between 18 and 29 years old with stable Graves' hyperthyroidism. The chain uses TRBV10-3 and TRBJ1-5, with D possibly being TRBD1 (6 bases). The CDR3 loop is CAISEGGQQGSQPQHF. The CDR3 nucleotides read TGTGCCATCAGTGAGGGGGGTCAACAGGGAAGTCAGCCCCAGCATTTT.